Following are 19 T cell receptor beta chains from one sample sequenced in a study of shared clonotypes between healthy human individuals. Clones were read by immunoSEQ multiplex PCR, and TCRdb kept only the in-frame ones, dropping some. Among about 980,000 clones listed, over 75% were seen once. What was sequenced was memory CD4+ T cells sorted from blood. Described subset: CD45RA-negative fraction. Receptors were obtained from a man aged 18 to 29 in good health.

About this clone: Within the sample, other DNA sequences also encode this same CDR3. The chain is built from TRBV7-6 and TRBJ2-3; 9 bases align to TRBD2. The V gene's germline CDR1 is SGHVS and CDR2 FNYEAQ. This CDR3 comprises 16 residues. The trim removed 1 base at V and 2 bases at J, leaving 4 bases unmatched. The chain's CDR3 is CASSLDAGGNTDTQYF. DNA of the CDR3: TGTGCCAGCAGCTTAGATGCGGGGGGGAACACAGATACGCAGTATTTT. The entire variable domain, with the rest obtained from reference TRBV7-6 and TRBJ2-3, is as follows: GAGVSQSPRYKVTKRGQDVALRCDPISGHVSLYWYRQALGQGPEFLTYFNYEAQQDKSGLPNDRFSAERPEGSISTLTIQRTEQRDSAMYRCASSLDAGGNTDTQYFGPGTRLTVL.

This clone was observed once. The rearrangement uses TRBV19 and TRBJ1-2; perhaps TRBD1 as D (6 bases). Trimming shortened V by 7 bases and J by 2 bases, and 17 bases separated the two germline ends. The CDR3 runs to 15 residues. The germline gives CDR1 LNHDA, CDR2 SQIVND (reference sequence). The CDR3: CASTILGQTNYGYTF. The CDR3 region has the DNA TGTGCCAGTACCATCCTCGGACAGACCAACTATGGCTACACCTTC.

The chain recombines TRBV6-1 with TRBJ1-6; D not certain. The V and J ends lost 0 bases and 8 bases respectively, with 8 bases between them. Germline lookup yields CDR1 MNHNS and CDR2 SASEGT. The CDR3 spans 14 residues. The CDR3 here is CASSEAVTHSPLHF. The CDR3 coding sequence is TGTGCCAGCAGTGAAGCGGTGACCCATTCACCCCTCCACTTT.

As for this clone: A much bigger clone sits one base away, suggesting this may be a read error. This chain uses TRBV25-1 with TRBJ1-1; D gene uncertain. This CDR3 is built from 13 residues. Trimming removed 5 bases from V and 1 base from J, with 8 bases in between. Looked up from germline, CDR1 is MGHDK and CDR2 is SYGVNS. For the CDR3, the DNA is TGTGCCAGCAGTTACCAGACGAACACTGAAGCTTTCTTT. Its translation is CASSYQTNTEAFF.

CDR3 DNA sequence: TGCGCCAGCAGCTTAGGACAGGGGGCTTCCCAAATGAACACTGAAGCTTTCTTT. Translating it yields CASSLGQGASQMNTEAFF. V is TRBV5-1 and J is TRBJ1-1; TRBD1 matches at 11 bases. CDR1 SGHRS and CDR2 YFSETQ come from the germline V gene. V lost 2 bases to trimming and J lost 0 bases; unmatched junction nucleotides: 9. The CDR3 contains 18 residues.

This sequence joins TRBV6-5 and TRBJ1-2, with 11 bases fitting TRBD1. The CDR3 is 16 residues long. Unmatched junction bases numbered 4, after V lost 0 bases and J lost 4 bases. The germline V gene encodes CDR1 MNHEY and CDR2 SVGAGI. CDR3 loop: CASSYSRTGGGYGYTF. CDR3 coding DNA: TGTGCCAGCAGTTACTCGAGGACAGGGGGCGGCTATGGCTACACCTTC.

This sequence joins TRBV9 and TRBJ2-2; 8 nucleotides line up with TRBD2. Germline values: CDR1 SGDLS, CDR2 YYNGEE. This CDR3 contains 16 residues. V shed 0 bases and J 3 bases; nucleotides not matched to a gene: 4. CDR3 protein: CASSVASGSHTGELFF. The CDR3 coding sequence is TGTGCCAGCAGCGTAGCCAGCGGGAGCCACACCGGGGAGCTGTTTTTT. The complete variable domain, with remaining parts taken from reference TRBV9 and TRBJ2-2, reads DSGVTQTPKHLITATGQRVTLRCSPRSGDLSVYWYQQSLDQGLQFLIQYYNGEERAKGNILERFSAQQFPDLHSELNLSSLELGDSALYFCASSVASGSHTGELFFGEGSRLTVL.

The J gene is TRBJ1-2, the V gene TRBV13; perhaps TRBD1 as D (5 bases). Germline V gene data show CDR1 as PRHDT and CDR2 as FYEKMQ (reference sequence). The germline V and J ends were trimmed by 1 base and 7 bases, with 10 bases remaining between them. This CDR3 comprises 13 residues. The CDR3 sequence is CASSLEGRSGYTF. The DNA of the CDR3 is TGTGCCAGCAGCTTAGAGGGGCGCAGTGGCTACACCTTC.

The chain links TRBV30 to TRBJ1-5; TRBD1 agrees at 9 bases. Unmatched junction bases numbered 4, after V lost 3 bases and J lost 7 bases. This CDR3 has 13 residues. From germline, CDR1 is GTSNPN and CDR2 SVGIG (reference sequence). As DNA, the CDR3 is TGTGCCTGGAGGGACAGGGGCGGCCAGCCCCAGCATTTT. Translation: CAWRDRGGQPQHF.

V usage is TRBV7-3 and J usage is TRBJ2-6; unclear D gene. The V end lost 5 bases, the J end lost 4 bases, and 9 bases lay between the germline ends. CDR3 size: 14 residues. CDR1 is SGHTA and CDR2 is FQGTGA in the germline V gene. CDR3 nucleotides: TGTGCCAGCAGCCCGTCGCAGGGGGCCAACGTCCTGACTTTC. Its protein is CASSPSQGANVLTF.

The chain couples TRBV15 to TRBJ2-7; no definite D call. In germline, CDR1 is LNHNV, CDR2 YYDKDF (reference sequence). The CDR3 consists of 14 residues. Trimming cost V 2 bases and J 4 bases, with 12 bases left between them. CDR3 in amino acids: CATSRPEREYEQYF. In DNA, the CDR3 is TGTGCCACCAGCAGACCTGAAAGGGAATACGAGCAGTACTTC.

This clone was recorded once. The chain is built from TRBV10-3 and TRBJ2-7; TRBD1 might be the D (5 bases). This CDR3 has 14 residues. The germline gives CDR1 ENHRY, CDR2 SYGVKD. V was pared by 1 base and J by 4 bases, with 11 bases between. The CDR3 DNA follows: TGTGCCATCAGTGAGTTGGCAGGGTTATACGAGCAGTACTTC. Residues: CAISELAGLYEQYF.

The rearrangement links TRBV6-1 to TRBJ1-4; 8 bases fit TRBD1. Trimming cost V 7 bases and J 4 bases; bases outside gene matches: 5. This CDR3 has 14 residues. Per the germline V gene, CDR1 is MNHNS and CDR2 is SASEGT. CDR3 amino acids: CASIDRGYNEKLFF. The CDR3 nucleotides are TGTGCCAGCATCGACAGGGGCTATAATGAAAAACTGTTTTTT.

The chain carries TRBV15 and TRBJ1-6; D is undetermined. Germline CDR1 is LNHNV and CDR2 is YYDKDF (reference sequence). The CDR3 loop spans 14 amino acids. V lost 0 bases and J lost 10, with 10 bases in between. The CDR3 coding sequence is TGTGCCACCAGCAGAGATCATACGGGATCACCCCTCCACTTT. Translated: CATSRDHTGSPLHF.

The sample holds many counts of this clone. The chain recombines TRBV11-3 with TRBJ2-3, with 12 bases aligning to TRBD2. V shed 5 bases, J shed 2 bases, and the junction held 5 bases outside the gene matches. The germline V gene encodes CDR1 SGHNT and CDR2 YENEEA. The CDR3 totals 16 residues. DNA of the CDR3: TGTGCCAGCAGCCCCGGACTAGCGGGACTCACAGATACGCAGTATTTT. This sequence encodes CASSPGLAGLTDTQYF.

This sequence joins TRBV7-2 and TRBJ2-6, with 7 bases matching TRBD1. The CDR3 covers 18 residues. V lost 4 bases and J lost 0; bases outside the gene matches: 9. Germline CDR1 and CDR2: SGHTA and FQGNSA. The CDR3 region is CASSYRTGGSSGANVLTF. CDR3 nucleotide sequence: TGTGCCAGCAGCTACAGGACAGGCGGAAGCTCTGGGGCCAACGTCCTGACTTTC.

The CDR3 nucleotides are TGTGCCAGTAGTGGAGGAGGGGGGCAGCCCCAGCATTTT. It translates to CASSGGGGQPQHF. V usage is TRBV19 and J usage is TRBJ1-5; TRBD1 might be the D (6 bases). The CDR3 runs 13 residues. V lost 5 bases, J lost 7 bases, and 12 bases lay in between. From germline, CDR1 is LNHDA and CDR2 SQIVND (reference sequence).

A few counts support this clone. This sequence joins TRBV5-4 and TRBJ2-1; 9 bases map to TRBD2. J lost 8 bases, V lost 3 bases, and 6 bases had no gene match. The CDR3 has 14 amino acids. The germline V gene has CDR1 SGHNT and CDR2 YYREEE (reference sequence). CDR3 in DNA: TGTGCCAGCAGCTCGATGGGACTAGCCGATGAGCAGTTCTTC. Its translation: CASSSMGLADEQFF.

This clone turned up a few times. The CDR3: CASSLIRLRNEQYF. The CDR3 region has the DNA TGTGCCAGCAGCTTAATTCGGCTAAGGAACGAGCAGTACTTC. V usage is TRBV7-8 and J usage is TRBJ2-7; D not certain. The CDR3 has 14 residues. The germline V gene encodes CDR1 SGHVS and CDR2 FQNEAQ. Trimming cost V 2 bases and J 5 bases, with 13 bases left between them. Based on the CDR3 plus reference TRBV7-8 and TRBJ2-7, the full variable domain is GAGVSQSPRYKVAKRGQDVALRCDPISGHVSLFWYQQALGQGPEFLTYFQNEAQLDKSGLPSDRFFAERPEGSVSTLKIQRTQQEDSAVYLCASSLIRLRNEQYFGPGTRLTVT.